The rows below give T cell receptor beta chains drawn from one sample of a study of OX40 agonist ivuxolimab in advanced cancers. The method was immunoSEQ multiplex PCR; TCRdb's version includes in-frame clones alone and lacks a portion of them. The sample contains about 64,000 clones, approximately 84% of which appear only once. The input for sequencing was CD4+ or CD8+ T cells sorted from blood, taken in a trial of the OX40 agonist ivuxolimab. The receptor source for this set is an adult with an advanced solid tumor such as melanoma, head and neck, liver or kidney cancer. Both conserved end residues are part of each CDR3.

TRBJ2-2	TRBV5-1	CASSSHTLNTGELFF
TRBJ2-3	TRBV7-6	CASSLDLGTQYF
TRBJ2-1	TRBV7-9	CASSLRPNNEQFF
TRBJ2-2	TRBV5-1	CASSAGQDTGELFF
TRBJ1-6	TRBV27	CASTQTGFSPLHF
TRBJ1-1	TRBV11-3	CASSLDGRGGSTEAFF
TRBJ2-4	TRBV6-1	CASSEAWSLNIQYF
TRBJ1-4	TRBV4-2	CASSQGSREEKLFF
TRBJ2-7	TRBV27	CASSSREHFAYEQYF
TRBJ2-1	TRBV5-1	CASSLGGTKQFF
TRBJ2-3	TRBV7-2	CASSYRLAGVGMSTDTQYF
TRBJ2-1	TRBV19	CASGTGASGRYEQFF
TRBJ1-4	TRBV5-1	CASSSGTGNEKLFF
TRBJ1-2	TRBV19	CASSIAGQDYGYTF
TRBJ1-5	TRBV7-2	CASSPQGDQPQHF
TRBJ2-5	TRBV9	CASSGGTNKETQYF
TRBJ2-3	TRBV2	CASTSGGDTQYF
NA	TRBV18	CASSPYSGDEQYF
TRBJ2-1	TRBV10-3	CAITGQPYNEQFF
TRBJ1-6	TRBV7-8	CASSSLADSPLHF
TRBJ1-5	TRBV19	CASSDRENQPQHF
TRBJ1-2	TRBV25-1	CASTTDGGYTF